Listed here are 31 T cell receptor beta chains from one sample, sequenced in a study of beta chain features in type 1 diabetes. The study's findings and limits: People with Type 1 diabetes carried modestly yet significantly shorter TCRB CDR3s in all four CD4+ subsets.

No antigen has been identified for these receptors. Of the isolated RNA, all was reverse transcribed, and so the sequenced material was expressed TCRB transcripts. Using immunoSEQ multiplex PCR, the repertoire was profiled, and TCRdb retains in-frame clones only, with some absent. The sample consists of 130,000 or so clones, 9% of them appearing once. Sequencing used central memory CD4+ T cells from blood. The receptors stem from a man younger than 40 with type 1 diabetes.

The rearrangement uses TRBV4-2 and TRBJ1-6, with TRBD1 matching 8 bases. CDR1 and CDR2 from the germline V gene are LGHNA and YNFKEQ. The CDR3 consists of 14 residues. Germline trimming cut 5 bases from V and 10 bases from J; bases unmatched to any gene: 7. For the CDR3, the DNA is TGTGCCAGCAGCTCGGACAGGGTAAGGTCACCCCTCCACTTT. This encodes CASSSDRVRSPLHF.

CDR3 in amino acids: CASSGQGLSTDTQYF. In DNA form, the CDR3 reads TGCGCCAGCAGCGGACAGGGTCTCAGCACAGATACGCAGTATTTT. This chain links TRBV5-1 with TRBJ2-3, with 8 bases that match TRBD1. V gave up 4 bases and J gave up 0 bases; unmatched junction bases: 4. This CDR3 is 15 amino acids long. Germline assignment: CDR1 SGHRS and CDR2 YFSETQ.

A few counts support this clone. The rearrangement uses TRBV6-1 and TRBJ2-5; possible D gene TRBD1, 5 bases. Germline CDR1 MNHNS, CDR2 SASEGT. V was cut by 6 bases and J by 4 bases, with 6 bases left in between. The length of the CDR3 is 11 residues. The CDR3 DNA is TGTGCCAGCAGGCAGGGAGAGACCCAGTACTTC. As protein: CASRQGETQYF.

The V and J genes are TRBV6-1 and TRBJ2-4; perhaps TRBD1 as D (5 bases). V lost 4 bases and J lost 8, with 9 bases in between. The CDR3 has 12 residues. Germline CDR1 reads MNHNS; CDR2 reads SASEGT. In DNA, the CDR3 is TGTGCCAGCAGTGTTTCCAGGGACATTCAGTACTTC. Translating gives CASSVSRDIQYF.

About this clone: Likely a read error: the CDR3 ends without its conserved phenylalanine or tryptophan. Because the CDR3's place on the DNA is in doubt, the DNA is left out and the CDR3 is given as listed by TCRdb. The rearrangement joins TRBV27 to TRBJ1-2. From germline, CDR1 is MNHEY and CDR2 SMNVEV (reference sequence). The CDR3 is 13 amino acids in total, end residues counted. The CDR3 sequence: CASSLCTGVPAGN.

The rearrangement links TRBV7-9 to TRBJ1-2; possible D gene TRBD1, 5 bases. In germline, CDR1 is SEHNR, CDR2 FQNEAQ (reference sequence). The V end lost 0 bases, the J end lost 6 bases, and 11 bases lay between the germline ends. This CDR3 is 14 amino acids long. CDR3 in DNA: TGTGCCAGCAGCTTAGCGAGCAGGGAGGATGGCTACACCTTC. It translates to CASSLASREDGYTF.

This clone was counted between two and nine times. The J gene is TRBJ2-1, the V gene TRBV2, with TRBD2 identical over 8 bases. Germline assignment: CDR1 SNHLY and CDR2 FYNNEI. The J segment lost 2 bases and the V segment lost 3 bases, leaving 9 bases of the junction unmatched. The CDR3 is made up of 17 amino acids. CDR3 coding DNA: TGTGCCAGCAGTGAGCCGACTTCGGGACTAGCCTACAATGAGCAGTTCTTC. Its protein is CASSEPTSGLAYNEQFF.

In its sample, this clone was seen a few times. The chain employs TRBV9 and TRBJ2-5; 8 bases are shared with TRBD1. The CDR3 runs to 13 residues. V lost 4 bases, J lost 5 bases, and 4 bases stayed unmatched. CDR1 and CDR2 (germline): SGDLS, YYNGEE. The CDR3 DNA reads as TGTGCCAGCAGCACCCGGGACAGGGAGACCCAGTACTTC. Translated: CASSTRDRETQYF.

This chain joins TRBV6-5 and TRBJ2-1; D call uncertain. Germline CDR1 is MNHEY and CDR2 is SVGAGI. CDR3 size: 15 residues. V lost 0 bases and J 5 bases, leaving 11 bases between the germline ends. This CDR3 reads CASSYSSSQDNEQFF. CDR3 nucleotides: TGTGCCAGCAGTTACTCGTCATCCCAGGACAATGAGCAGTTCTTC.

The sample holds a few counts of this clone. The J gene is TRBJ1-6, the V gene TRBV15; a weak D match, TRBD1 (6 bases). This CDR3 region has 18 residues. Trimming removed 0 bases from V and 7 bases from J, with 19 bases in between. Germline assignment: CDR1 LNHNV and CDR2 YYDKDF (reference sequence). In DNA form, the CDR3 reads TGTGCCACCAGCAGAGATTGGGGGCGTTCTCTTGCGAATTCACCCCTCCACTTT. Translated, it gives CATSRDWGRSLANSPLHF.

This clone has just a few counts. The chain couples TRBV7-2 to TRBJ1-4; 8 positions match TRBD1. CDR1 and CDR2 from the germline V gene are SGHTA and FQGNSA. The CDR3 has 14 amino acids. V was pared by 5 bases and J by 4 bases, with 3 bases of the junction left unmatched. In DNA, the CDR3 is TGTGCCAGCAGCCGGGACAGGTTTAATGAAAAACTGTTTTTT. Its translation: CASSRDRFNEKLFF.

This clone occurred a few times. The V gene is TRBV4-3, the J gene TRBJ2-7; weak D call: TRBD1 (6 bases). This CDR3 has 15 residues. Trimming pared 4 bases from V and 2 bases from J, leaving 15 bases between. Germline V lookup: CDR1 LGHNA, CDR2 YSLEER. The CDR3 DNA reads TGCGCCAGCAGCCGGAGTATGGCAGGGGCCTACGAGCAGTACTTC. Translated: CASSRSMAGAYEQYF.

This clone was recorded a few times. One junction end disagrees with the germline gene, perhaps due to a read error. The sample holds other DNA sequences that translate to the same CDR3. V gene TRBV7-2 combines with J gene TRBJ2-7, with D unresolved. CDR1 and CDR2 (germline): SGHTA, FQGNSA. The CDR3 contains 13 residues. Here the CDR3 reads CASSQDLPYEQYF. The CDR3 nucleotides read TGCGCCAGCAGCCAAGACTTACCCTACGAGCAGTACTTC. The entire variable domain, with the rest obtained from reference TRBV7-2 and TRBJ2-7, is as follows: GAGVSQSPSNKVTEKGKDVELRCDPISGHTALYWYRQSLGQGLEFLIYFQGNSAPDKSGLPSDRFSAERTGGSVSTLTIQRTQQEDSAVYLCASSQDLPYEQYFGPGTRLTVT.

The rearrangement joins TRBV5-1 to TRBJ2-3; the match to TRBD1 covers 7 bases. J was trimmed by 2 bases and V by 4 bases; bases with no gene match: 7. This CDR3 has 15 amino acids. Germline lookup yields CDR1 SGHRS and CDR2 YFSETQ. The CDR3 reads CASSRGTDFTDTQYF. CDR3 DNA sequence: TGCGCCAGCAGCCGTGGGACAGACTTCACAGATACGCAGTATTTT.

Only a few counts were recorded for this clone. The chain recombines TRBV4-1 with TRBJ2-7; 8 nucleotides agree with TRBD1. Germline V gene data show CDR1 as MGHRA and CDR2 as YSYEKL. This CDR3 is built from 17 residues. V lost 0 bases, J lost 2 bases, and 9 bases stayed unmatched. The CDR3 loop reads CASSQDTHRGSPYEQYF. The CDR3 bases are TGCGCCAGCAGCCAAGACACTCACAGGGGGAGCCCCTACGAGCAGTACTTC.

The chain combines TRBV4-2 with TRBJ2-1, with D unresolved. The CDR3 runs to 13 residues. Trimming removed 1 base at V and 4 bases at J, with 5 bases between. The germline CDR1 and CDR2 sequences are LGHNA and YNFKEQ. For the CDR3, the DNA is TGTGCCAGCAGCCAAGGCCAGTACAATGAGCAGTTCTTC. Translating it yields CASSQGQYNEQFF.

This clone was seen more than once but under ten times. The J gene is TRBJ2-5, the V gene TRBV9; D not resolved. Germline CDR1 SGDLS, CDR2 YYNGEE. The CDR3 runs to 14 residues. Trimming pared 0 bases from V and 4 bases from J, leaving 10 bases between. DNA for the CDR3: TGTGCCAGCAGCGTAGGGCAGGTGATAGAGACCCAGTACTTC. Protein: CASSVGQVIETQYF.

This clone has only a few counts. The chain links TRBV7-9 to TRBJ2-7; maybe TRBD2 (6 bases). The CDR3 is made up of 13 amino acids. Germline CDR1 is SEHNR and CDR2 is FQNEAQ (reference sequence). The V and J ends lost 5 bases and 12 bases respectively, with 20 bases between them. The DNA of the CDR3 is TGTGCCAGCAGCCCGGGACTCAGCAGAGGCCGGTACTTC. This encodes CASSPGLSRGRYF.

The V call is TRBV29-1, the J call TRBJ2-7; possible D gene TRBD1, 5 bases. CDR1 and CDR2 from the germline V gene are SQVTM and ANQGSEA. The CDR3 has 11 amino acids. The ends were cut back, 5 bases at V and 7 bases at J, with 12 bases in the middle. This CDR3 reads CSVRDRREQYF. DNA for the CDR3: TGCAGCGTTAGAGACAGAAGGGAGCAGTACTTC.

The rearrangement links TRBV19 to TRBJ2-2; D not resolved. V was clipped by 4 bases and J by 7 bases, with 4 bases between them. This CDR3 has 11 residues. Germline lookup yields CDR1 LNHDA and CDR2 SQIVND (reference sequence). The DNA for the CDR3 is TGTGCCAGTAGTAATAGCGGGGAGCTGTTTTTT. The encoded protein is CASSNSGELFF.

There are a few counts of this clone. The rearrangement joins TRBV27 to TRBJ2-1; 10 positions match TRBD2. The CDR3 contains 13 residues. V lost 7 bases and J lost 7; bases outside the gene matches: 4. Germline-derived CDR1 and CDR2 are MNHEY and SMNVEV (reference sequence). The CDR3 nucleotides read TGTGCCAGCAACCCTAGCGGGGGTAATGAGCAGTTCTTC. This encodes CASNPSGGNEQFF.

The chain joins TRBV4-3 to TRBJ1-2; the match to TRBD1 covers 7 bases. The CDR3 covers 14 residues. With 3 bases clipped from V and 7 bases from J, the junction kept 8 bases outside the gene matches. Per germline, CDR1 LGHNA and CDR2 YSLEER. This CDR3 is CASSHRQGSLGYTF. CDR3 coding DNA: TGCGCCAGCAGCCACAGACAGGGATCTCTTGGCTACACCTTC.

The chain uses TRBV7-2 and TRBJ2-5; tentatively, D is TRBD2 (6 bases). Germline lookup yields CDR1 SGHTA and CDR2 FQGNSA. The CDR3 is 15 amino acids. Trimming cost V 5 bases and J 0 bases, with 13 bases left between them. The CDR3 nucleotides are TGTGCCAGCAGCGTTGCCGGGACTTACCAAGAGACCCAGTACTTC. It translates to CASSVAGTYQETQYF.

In its sample, this clone was seen once. The chain carries TRBV4-1 and TRBJ1-2; TRBD1 matches at 8 bases. After removal of 0 bases from V and 2 bases from J, the junction contained 8 bases not matched to a gene. Per germline, CDR1 MGHRA and CDR2 YSYEKL. This CDR3 has 17 amino acids. This CDR3 is CASSQDLSAGGNYGYTF. CDR3 DNA: TGCGCCAGCAGCCAAGATCTGAGTGCAGGGGGCAACTATGGCTACACCTTC.

The rearrangement uses TRBV7-2 and TRBJ2-7; D remains ambiguous. From germline, CDR1 is SGHTA and CDR2 FQGNSA. CDR3 length: 12 amino acids. Trimming removed 5 bases from V and 7 bases from J, with 12 bases in between. The CDR3, as DNA: TGTGCCAGCAGCCAACGGTATCGGGAGCAGTACTTC. This sequence encodes CASSQRYREQYF.

In the case of this clone: This sample also contains other DNA sequences that code for the same CDR3. The rearrangement uses TRBV2 and TRBJ2-3, with D possibly TRBD1 on 6 matching bases. CDR1 is SNHLY and CDR2 is FYNNEI in the germline V gene. The CDR3 loop spans 15 amino acids. V was trimmed by 4 bases and J by 1 base, leaving 12 bases between them. CDR3 in DNA: TGTGCCAGCAGTGGACGAGGGGGTGGCACAGATACGCAGTATTTT. This codes for CASSGRGGGTDTQYF.

This clone was seen a handful of times. The V gene is TRBV28, the J gene TRBJ1-1; TRBD1 agrees at 7 bases. Losses at the gene ends were 11 bases for V and 2 bases for J; bases not matched to a gene: 8. Germline loops: CDR1 MDHEN, CDR2 SYDVKM. CDR3 size: 13 residues. CDR3 nucleotides: TGTGCCGGCCAAACAGGGGATAACACTGAAGCTTTCTTT. This gives the protein CAGQTGDNTEAFF.

This clone turned up a few times. The rearrangement uses TRBV2 and TRBJ1-6; 9 bases map to TRBD1. V was clipped by 8 bases and J by 7 bases; unmatched bases: 6. The V gene's germline CDR1 is SNHLY and CDR2 FYNNEI. This CDR3 contains 14 residues. CDR3 region: CASLIQGANSPLHF. For the CDR3, the DNA is TGTGCCAGCCTTATACAGGGGGCGAATTCACCCCTCCACTTT.

A few counts support this clone. This same CDR3 is encoded by further DNA sequences in the sample. This chain joins TRBV9 and TRBJ2-6, with D perhaps matching TRBD1 (5 bases). Germline assignment: CDR1 SGDLS and CDR2 YYNGEE. Trimming stripped 2 bases from V and 1 base from J, with 7 bases between. The CDR3 totals 15 residues. CDR3 protein: CASSVQGSGANVLTF. In DNA, the CDR3 is TGTGCCAGCAGCGTCCAGGGATCTGGGGCCAACGTCCTGACTTTC.

The V gene is TRBV25-1, the J gene TRBJ2-2, with 11 bases fitting TRBD1. The germline V gene has CDR1 MGHDK and CDR2 SYGVNS. With V trimmed by 1 base and J by 4 bases, 2 bases remained unmatched. The CDR3 spans 16 residues. CDR3 coding DNA: TGTGCCAGCAGTGAATTTGGGACAGGGGGCACCGGGGAGCTGTTTTTT. Protein product: CASSEFGTGGTGELFF.

The gene calls are TRBV4-2 and TRBJ2-5, with D unclear. Germline V lookup: CDR1 LGHNA, CDR2 YNFKEQ. The CDR3 length is 14 residues. V shed 0 bases and J shed 5 bases, with 10 bases lying between them. The CDR3 loop is CASSQDSARETQYF. For the CDR3, the DNA is TGTGCCAGCAGCCAAGATAGTGCGAGGGAGACCCAGTACTTC.